This record concerns one TCR beta chain sequence. These data come from a study of shared clonotypes between healthy human individuals. About the research overall: Each donor contributed plates that comprised three CD4 naive, three CD4 memory, two CD8 naive and one CD8 memory.

Data came from immunoSEQ multiplex PCR; TCRdb stores just in-frame clones and leaves some out. The sample contains about 750,000 clones, around 93% of which appear only once. CD8 cells regarded as naive lacked CD45RO, were positively chosen for CCR7, and omitted terminally differentiated effector memory CD45RA+ cells. Material for sequencing was naive CD8+ T cells sorted from blood. The clonotype comes from a man aged 25-45 years in good health.

As DNA, the CDR3 is TGTGCCAGCACACCTTCCCGGGATTCATCCTACAATGAGCAGTTCTTC. It codes for CASTPSRDSSYNEQFF. V and J are TRBV14 and TRBJ2-1; possibly TRBD2 for D (5 bases). Germline CDR1 and CDR2: SGHDN and FVKESK. The CDR3 is 16 amino acids. V was clipped by 7 bases and J by 1 base, with 17 bases between them.